The 26 T cell receptor beta chains in this list originate from one sample, sequenced in a study of long-term antiretroviral therapy in people with HIV. With survey level as its setting, the immunoSEQ assay was v3.0. Assay used: immunoSEQ multiplex PCR; TCRdb lists only in-frame clones, some missing. The top ten hold less than 3% of the sample, which has 30,000 to 35,000 clones, less than 98% seen once. The material sequenced was unsorted PBMCs, taken 6.9 years after starting antiretroviral therapy. The receptors shown here come from a man younger than 40 with HIV.

V is TRBV11-3 and J is TRBJ2-5; D gene unclear. Germline V gene lookup returns CDR1 SGHNT and CDR2 YENEEA. The CDR3 has 13 residues. V lost 2 bases and J lost 7, with 11 bases in between. The CDR3 reads CASSLSSQATQYF. The CDR3 DNA sequence: TGTGCCAGCAGCTTAAGTTCCCAGGCGACCCAGTACTTC.

The CDR3 DNA is TGTGCCAGCAGCCCCCTCATGACTAGATCCTACAATGAGCAGTTCTTC. Its protein is CASSPLMTRSYNEQFF. The chain combines TRBV2 with TRBJ2-1; a weak D match, TRBD2 (6 bases). V was trimmed by 6 bases and J by 1 base, leaving 16 bases between them. The germline gives CDR1 SNHLY, CDR2 FYNNEI. The CDR3 consists of 16 residues.

J is TRBJ2-7 and V is TRBV29-1; maybe TRBD2 (6 bases). V was cut by 4 bases and J by 5 bases, with 15 bases left in between. Germline V gene sequence: CDR1 SQVTM, CDR2 ANQGSEA. The CDR3 sequence is 13 residues long. The CDR3 loop reads CSVGGLEGDEQYF. CDR3 sequence (DNA): TGCAGCGTTGGGGGCTTGGAGGGCGACGAGCAGTACTTC.

The V and J genes are TRBV7-9 and TRBJ1-2; D may be TRBD1 (5 bases). The CDR3 length is 14 residues. Germline V gene sequence: CDR1 SEHNR, CDR2 FQNEAQ (reference sequence). V was clipped by 5 bases and J by 6 bases, with 16 bases between them. The CDR3 loop reads CASSPPGQRHGYTF. In DNA form, the CDR3 reads TGTGCCAGCAGCCCCCCCGGACAAAGACATGGCTACACCTTC. Full variable domain (outside the CDR3, taken from reference TRBV7-9 and TRBJ1-2): DTGVSQNPRHKITKRGQNVTFRCDPISEHNRLYWYRQTLGQGPEFLTYFQNEAQLEKSRLLSDRFSAERPKGSFSTLEIQRTEQGDSAMYLCASSPPGQRHGYTFGSGTRLTVV.

This chain connects TRBV9 to TRBJ1-2; no definite D call. V was trimmed by 0 bases and J by 8 bases, leaving 14 bases between them. CDR3 size: 14 residues. Germline lookup yields CDR1 SGDLS and CDR2 YYNGEE. The CDR3 nucleotides read TGTGCCAGCAGCGTAGGTCCGGAAGGAGGAGGCTACACCTTC. Translated, it gives CASSVGPEGGGYTF.

J is TRBJ1-2 and V is TRBV7-8; no clear D. This CDR3 contains 14 residues. Trimming pared 5 bases from V and 3 bases from J, leaving 13 bases between. Germline values: CDR1 SGHVS, CDR2 FQNEAQ. The CDR3 DNA follows: TGTGCCAGCAGCCCATCCGGGTTCCACTATGGCTACACCTTC. Translated, it gives CASSPSGFHYGYTF.

The gene calls are TRBV29-1 and TRBJ2-5; D tentatively fits TRBD1 or TRBD2 (5 bases each). This CDR3 has 13 amino acids. CDR1 SQVTM and CDR2 ANQGSEA come from the germline V gene. V lost 3 bases and J 5 bases, leaving 13 bases between the germline ends. In nucleotides, the CDR3 is TGCAGCGTTGATTTGGGGGTTGGGGAGACCCAGTACTTC. It specifies CSVDLGVGETQYF.

In this sample, this clone turned up once. The V gene is TRBV29-1, the J gene TRBJ1-1, with D possibly being TRBD1 (5 bases). Germline CDR1 SQVTM, CDR2 ANQGSEA. V was clipped by 6 bases and J by 2 bases, with 19 bases between them. This CDR3 is 15 amino acids long. The CDR3 region is CSVLPRQRRNTEAFF. In DNA, the CDR3 is TGCAGCGTCTTACCCCGACAGAGACGAAACACTGAAGCTTTCTTT.

The rearrangement joins TRBV2 to TRBJ1-2; the match to TRBD1 covers 9 bases. V was pared by 11 bases and J by 8 bases, with 9 bases of the junction left unmatched. Germline V gene sequence: CDR1 SNHLY, CDR2 FYNNEI. The CDR3 has 12 amino acids. The CDR3 sequence is CADQGQGNGYTF. The CDR3 DNA sequence: TGTGCCGACCAGGGACAGGGAAACGGCTACACCTTC. The variable domain in full, completed from reference TRBV2 and TRBJ1-2, reads EPEVTQTPSHQVTQMGQEVILRCVPISNHLYFYWYRQILGQKVEFLVSFYNNEISEKSEIFDDQFSVERPDGSNFTLKIRSTKLEDSAMYFCADQGQGNGYTFGSGTRLTVV.

This clone was detected only a few times. This chain links TRBV7-3 with TRBJ2-7, with 10 bases lining up with TRBD2. Germline V CDR1 and CDR2: SGHTA, FQGTGA. The CDR3 has 16 amino acids. Trimming cost V 2 bases and J 5 bases; bases outside gene matches: 9. In nucleotides, the CDR3 is TGTGCCAGCAGCTTATGGCGGGCTAGCGGGAGTCACGAGCAGTACTTC. This encodes CASSLWRASGSHEQYF.

CDR3 region: CSARQNEVLDTQYF. DNA for the CDR3: TGCAGCGCCCGACAAAATGAAGTCTTAGATACGCAGTATTTT. V and J are TRBV29-1 and TRBJ2-3, with no clear D. The CDR3 runs to 14 residues. V was clipped by 7 bases and J by 5 bases, with 19 bases between them. CDR1 is SQVTM and CDR2 is ANQGSEA in the germline V gene.

This sequence joins TRBV10-3 and TRBJ2-3; D call uncertain. The germline V gene encodes CDR1 ENHRY and CDR2 SYGVKD. The V gene lost 8 bases and the J gene lost 6 bases, with 9 bases spanning the gap. This CDR3 comprises 11 residues. CDR3 sequence reads: CAISSGDTQYF. The CDR3 DNA follows: TGTGCCATCTCCTCCGGGGATACGCAGTATTTT.

The chain is built from TRBV5-8 and TRBJ2-2; 7 positions match TRBD2. After removal of 4 bases from V and 1 base from J, the junction contained 7 bases not matched to a gene. Germline CDR1 and CDR2: SGHTS and YDEGEE. This CDR3 region has 16 residues. CDR3 bases: TGTGCCAGCAGCCCTGTGGTAGCGGGGAACACCGGGGAGCTGTTTTTT. Translated, it gives CASSPVVAGNTGELFF.

The rearrangement links TRBV25-1 to TRBJ1-2; D may be TRBD1 (5 bases). The CDR3 extends over 13 amino acids. The germline V gene encodes CDR1 MGHDK and CDR2 SYGVNS. V lost 4 bases to trimming and J lost 8 bases, with 14 bases between them. As DNA, the CDR3 is TGTGCCAGCAGTGGTGGGGGTCGGGGAGGCTACACCTTC. Translated: CASSGGGRGGYTF.

V and J are TRBV6-5 and TRBJ2-3; 13 nucleotides line up with TRBD2. The CDR3 extends over 15 amino acids. The J segment lost 7 bases and the V segment lost 4 bases, leaving 5 bases of the junction unmatched. The germline gives CDR1 MNHEY, CDR2 SVGAGI. CDR3 loop: CASSSTSGGAYTQYF. For the CDR3, the DNA is TGTGCCAGCAGTTCAACTAGCGGGGGGGCGTATACGCAGTATTTT.

This rearrangement joins TRBV6-6 to TRBJ1-1; tentative D call: TRBD1 (5 bases). V was shortened by 6 bases and J by 4 bases, with 12 bases between the two germline ends. This CDR3 comprises 13 residues. The germline gives CDR1 MNHNY, CDR2 SVGAGI (reference sequence). CDR3 DNA: TGTGCCAGCAGCTCAGGACACTTCACTGAAGCTTTCTTT. Translated: CASSSGHFTEAFF.

V and J are TRBV5-1 and TRBJ1-1, with D possibly TRBD1 on 6 matching bases. This CDR3 is 12 amino acids long. Trimming shortened V by 0 bases and J by 12 bases, and 12 bases separated the two germline ends. The germline CDR1 and CDR2 sequences are SGHRS and YFSETQ. CDR3 bases: TGCGCCAGCAGCTTGGGTGGGACACGGCCTTTCTTT. Its protein is CASSLGGTRPFF.

This chain uses TRBV6-1 with TRBJ1-1; TRBD1 agrees at 8 bases. CDR1 MNHNS and CDR2 SASEGT come from the germline V gene. The J segment lost 5 bases and the V segment lost 5 bases, leaving 4 bases of the junction unmatched. The length of the CDR3 is 13 residues. In DNA, the CDR3 is TGTGCCAGCAGTTTAACAGGGGGTACTGAAGCTTTCTTT. This sequence encodes CASSLTGGTEAFF.

The V call is TRBV18, the J call TRBJ1-3; D ambiguous. V was clipped by 6 bases and J by 10 bases, with 13 bases between them. The CDR3 spans 12 residues. In germline, CDR1 is KGHSH, CDR2 LQKENI. The CDR3 DNA is TGTGCCAGCTCCCCTTCCCCTGGGACCATATATTTT. Protein: CASSPSPGTIYF.

The rearrangement uses TRBV11-2 and TRBJ2-7; 7 bases line up with TRBD1. Germline assignment: CDR1 SGHAT and CDR2 FQNNGV. Germline trimming cut 0 bases from V and 6 bases from J; bases unmatched to any gene: 8. This CDR3 spans 15 amino acids. Here the CDR3 reads CASSLDRGAGGEQYF. For the CDR3, the DNA is TGTGCCAGCAGCTTAGATCGTGGGGCAGGGGGCGAGCAGTACTTC.

The count of this clone is one. This chain joins TRBV6-5 and TRBJ1-1; D is ambiguous. The V and J ends lost 2 bases and 4 bases respectively, with 11 bases between them. The length of the CDR3 is 14 residues. Germline-derived CDR1 and CDR2 are MNHEY and SVGAGI. CDR3 in DNA: TGTGCCAGCAGTTACGCTCCCCGGGGCACTGAAGCTTTCTTT. The encoded protein is CASSYAPRGTEAFF.

This chain uses TRBV9 with TRBJ2-7; D is possibly TRBD1 (6 bases). The V and J ends lost 7 bases and 2 bases respectively, with 16 bases between them. The CDR3 length is 14 residues. From germline, CDR1 is SGDLS and CDR2 YYNGEE. In DNA form, the CDR3 reads TGTGCCAGCGCCCCGGGACACCTAACCTACGAGCAGTACTTC. It specifies CASAPGHLTYEQYF.

The rearrangement links TRBV6-5 to TRBJ1-1, with TRBD1 matching 9 bases. The CDR3 runs 15 residues. V shed 5 bases, J shed 1 base, and the junction held 5 bases outside the gene matches. Germline CDR1 and CDR2: MNHEY and SVGAGI. The CDR3 spells CASSQGDRENTEAFF. CDR3 DNA: TGTGCCAGCAGTCAAGGGGACAGGGAGAACACTGAAGCTTTCTTT.

The V gene is TRBV5-8, the J gene TRBJ2-2; 8 positions match TRBD2. The CDR3 runs 16 residues. The V and J ends lost 2 bases and 5 bases, in that order; junction bases with no gene match: 8. Per germline, CDR1 SGHTS and CDR2 YDEGEE. CDR3 DNA: TGTGCCAGCAGCTTTAAAGGACTAGCTGGGACCGGGGAGCTGTTTTTT. Amino acid sequence: CASSFKGLAGTGELFF.

This chain connects TRBV4-1 to TRBJ1-2; D uncertain. The germline V and J ends were trimmed by 2 bases and 8 bases, with 15 bases remaining between them. Germline CDR1 reads MGHRA; CDR2 reads YSYEKL. CDR3 length equals 14 residues. As DNA, the CDR3 is TGCGCCAGCAGCCAACTCTTCGGCACTCGCGGCTACACCTTC. Translated: CASSQLFGTRGYTF.

This chain links TRBV7-2 with TRBJ2-5; D ambiguous. The CDR3 loop spans 14 amino acids. CDR1 SGHTA and CDR2 FQGNSA come from the germline V gene. V dropped 1 base and J dropped 1 base, with 7 bases sitting between them. The CDR3 loop is CASSLVLVQETQYF. The CDR3, as DNA: TGTGCCAGCAGCTTAGTCCTGGTCCAAGAGACCCAGTACTTC.